This record concerns one T cell receptor beta chain sequence. Its antigen is still unknown. The method was immunoSEQ multiplex PCR; TCRdb's version includes in-frame clones alone and lacks a portion of them. The data contain hundreds of thousands of clones, around three quarters of them singletons. This CDR3 region has 14 residues. The V and J ends lost 2 bases and 2 bases respectively, with 10 bases between them. Germline CDR1 reads MNHEY; CDR2 reads SVGAGI. These data come from a study of shared clonotypes between healthy human individuals. General study results and limits: Shared clonotypes across all four donors exceeded non-shared ones in generation probability.

Sequences were obtained from memory CD4+ T cells sorted from blood. Subset in this sample: CD45RA-negative fraction. This receptor was identified in a woman aged 25 to 39 in good health. The chain recombines TRBV6-5 with TRBJ2-7, with D perhaps being TRBD1 or TRBD2 (5 bases each). CDR3: CASSYRDGTYEQYF. CDR3 nucleotide sequence: TGTGCCAGCAGTTACCGGGACGGGACCTACGAGCAGTACTTC.